This is a list of T cell receptor beta chains from one sample in a study of T cell repertoires in cytomegalovirus infection. No cognate antigen is known for these TCRs. TCRdb called the reads again in MiXCR, with one record for every CDR3 protein. The table lists fewer than 350,000 distinct CDR3 sequences, about 29% of them singletons. The sequencing here drew on cultured PBMCs, taken from culture after CMV antigen stimulation. The receptors originated from a human donor in good health (CMV status not recorded). Some clones in this sample may be carry-over from other donors' samples. The CDR3 runs from the conserved cysteine through the conserved F or W. Fields, in order: V gene, J gene, clone size, D gene, CDR3 protein, CDR3 DNA. A D gene is named only where the DNA matches it firmly. The listing skips clone size in some rows; elsewhere it reads once, few, many or a size class.

TRBV12-3/TRBV12-4	TRBJ1-1	.	.	CASSPEGGLNTEAFF	TGTGCCAGCAGTCCCGAGGGGGGCCTGAACACTGAAGCTTTCTTT
TRBV19	TRBJ1-2	.	.	CASSQIYGYTF	TGTGCCAGTAGTCAGATATATGGCTACACCTTC
TRBV5-4	TRBJ2-5	.	.	CASSLGDRQQETQYF	TGTGCCAGCAGCTTGGGGGACCGACAACAAGAGACCCAGTACTTC
TRBV12-3/TRBV12-4	TRBJ1-5	.	.	CASSLSSGNQPQHF	TGTGCCAGCAGCCTCTCTTCGGGCAATCAGCCCCAGCATTTT
TRBV11-2	TRBJ2-1	many	.	CASSLVGGYNEQFF	TGTGCCAGCAGCTTAGTGGGGGGCTACAATGAGCAGTTCTTC
TRBV25-1	TRBJ1-2	few	.	CASSPIGVYGYTF	TGTGCCAGCAGTCCAATCGGAGTCTATGGCTACACCTTC
TRBV7-9	TRBJ2-1	few	TRBD1	CASSLDRAPLNEQFF	TGTGCCAGCAGCCTTGACAGGGCCCCCCTCAATGAGCAGTTCTTC
TRBV7-2	TRBJ2-4	.	TRBD2	CASSLLAGGGVKNIQYF	TGTGCCAGCAGCTTACTAGCGGGAGGTGGGGTCAAAAACATTCAGTACTTC
TRBV7-6	TRBJ1-5	.	TRBD1	CASSYWGQGRNQPQHF	TGTGCCAGCAGCTACTGGGGACAGGGACGCAATCAGCCCCAGCATTTT
TRBV5-1	TRBJ1-2	.	.	CASSGPGDYGYTF	TGCGCCAGCAGCGGACCCGGAGACTATGGCTACACCTTC
TRBV12-3/TRBV12-4	TRBJ2-2	many	.	CASSLEGGGNTGELFF	TGTGCCAGCAGTTTAGAGGGAGGAGGTAACACCGGGGAGCTGTTTTTT
TRBV27	TRBJ1-1	many	.	CASSPRNPTEAFF	TGTGCCAGCAGCCCCAGGAACCCCACTGAAGCTTTCTTT
TRBV5-1	TRBJ2-5	.	.	CASSLGRGAETQYF	TGCGCCAGCAGCTTGGGTCGGGGGGCAGAGACCCAGTACTTC
TRBV6-6	TRBJ1-2	few	.	CASRSQVDGNYGYTF	TGTGCCAGCAGGTCACAAGTGGACGGGAACTATGGCTACACCTTC
TRBV7-4	TRBJ1-6	.	.	CASSYGGVEYPPLHF	TGTGCCAGCAGCTATGGGGGTGTAGAATATCCACCCCTCCACTTT
TRBV6-1	TRBJ2-2	few	TRBD2	CASSARLAGGGTGELFF	TGTGCCAGCAGTGCAAGGCTAGCGGGGGGGGGCACCGGGGAGCTGTTTTTT
TRBV20-1	TRBJ2-5	few	TRBD2	CSAARLAGRVETQYF	TGCAGTGCCGCTAGACTAGCGGGGCGGGTAGAGACCCAGTACTTC
TRBV25-1	TRBJ2-6	.	.	CASSESGSGANVLTF	TGTGCCAGCAGTGAATCGGGCTCTGGGGCCAACGTCCTGACTTTC
TRBV7-8	TRBJ1-3	few	.	CASSLAPGNGNTIYF	TGTGCCAGCAGCTTAGCTCCCGGGAATGGAAACACCATATATTTT
TRBV24-1	TRBJ2-1	few	.	CATRQGADNEQFF	TGTGCCACCAGACAGGGCGCCGACAATGAGCAGTTCTTC
TRBV6-5	TRBJ1-2	few	.	CASSYWTSGQTYGYTF	TGTGCCAGCAGTTACTGGACCTCCGGGCAGACCTATGGCTACACCTTC
TRBV7-8	TRBJ1-3	few	.	CASSSSQGASGNTIYF	TGTGCCAGCAGCTCCAGCCAGGGTGCCTCTGGAAACACCATATATTTT
TRBV25-1	TRBJ2-5	.	.	CASSPAGAQETQYF	TGTGCCAGCAGTCCCGCAGGGGCCCAAGAGACCCAGTACTTC
TRBV6-2/TRBV6-3	TRBJ2-5	.	TRBD1	CASSYRATGGETQYF	TGTGCCAGCAGTTACCGGGCTACAGGGGGAGAGACCCAGTACTTC
TRBV3-1	TRBJ2-7	.	TRBD2	CASSLPGLAAYEQYF	TGTGCCAGCAGCCTGCCGGGACTAGCGGCCTACGAGCAGTACTTC
TRBV4-1	TRBJ1-5	few	.	CASSQGGVNQPQHF	TGTGCCAGCAGCCAAGGAGGGGTCAATCAGCCCCAGCATTTT
TRBV28	TRBJ2-7	.	.	CASYGTLSYEQYF	TGTGCCAGCTATGGGACCCTCTCCTACGAGCAGTACTTC
TRBV7-9	TRBJ2-5	few	TRBD1	CASSSTGVQETQYF	TGTGCCAGCAGTTCTACAGGGGTACAGGAGACCCAGTACTTC
TRBV7-6	TRBJ2-5	few	.	CASSRGGGSQETQYF	TGTGCCAGCAGCCGAGGCGGCGGTTCCCAAGAGACCCAGTACTTC
TRBV5-4	TRBJ2-1	few	.	CASSPDLRRSYNEQFF	TGTGCCAGCAGCCCGGACCTTCGTCGCTCCTACAATGAGCAGTTCTTC
TRBV19	TRBJ1-1	many	.	CASSPTNIPNTEAFF	TGTGCCAGTAGCCCCACAAATATCCCGAACACTGAAGCTTTCTTT
TRBV12-3/TRBV12-4	TRBJ2-3	few	.	CASSPSTEWTDTQYF	TGTGCCAGCAGCCCATCAACTGAGTGGACAGATACGCAGTATTTT
TRBV5-1	TRBJ1-1	.	.	CASSLGRGAGTEAFF	TGCGCCAGCAGCTTGGGACGGGGGGCTGGGACTGAAGCTTTCTTT
TRBV28	TRBJ2-1	.	TRBD1	CASSPLTGTGGTYNEQFF	TGTGCCAGCAGCCCACTGACCGGGACAGGGGGCACCTACAATGAGCAGTTCTTC
TRBV6-5	TRBJ1-5	.	TRBD1	CASSLTGESNQPQHF	TGTGCCAGCAGTCTGACAGGGGAGAGCAATCAGCCCCAGCATTTT
TRBV25-1	TRBJ1-1	few	.	CASRPSGATEAFF	TGTGCCAGCAGACCGTCGGGGGCCACTGAAGCTTTCTTT
TRBV29-1	TRBJ2-3	.	TRBD2	CSVEAGGPWTDTQYF	TGCAGCGTTGAAGCGGGAGGGCCTTGGACAGATACGCAGTATTTT
TRBV29-1	TRBJ2-7	.	.	CSITGQDYEQYF	TGCAGCATTACAGGGCAGGACTACGAGCAGTACTTC
TRBV27	TRBJ2-7	.	.	CASSLSGLGAYEQYF	TGTGCCAGCAGTTTATCGGGGCTAGGGGCCTACGAGCAGTACTTC
TRBV20-1	TRBJ2-1	few	TRBD2	CSALHGGLVSYNEQFF	TGCAGTGCTCTTCACGGGGGACTAGTGTCGTACAATGAGCAGTTCTTC
TRBV11-2	TRBJ2-5	many	.	CASSPSHRETQYF	TGTGCCAGCAGCCCCTCTCATCGAGAGACCCAGTACTTC
TRBV3-1	TRBJ2-5	.	.	CASSQGTYYRKQETQYF	TGTGCCAGCAGCCAAGGGACTTACTACAGAAAACAAGAGACCCAGTACTTC
TRBV7-2	TRBJ2-3	few	TRBD2	CASSLGLAGVGDTQYF	TGTGCCAGCAGCTTAGGCCTAGCGGGAGTTGGAGATACGCAGTATTTT
TRBV2	TRBJ2-1	.	TRBD1	CASSEGQGDYNEQFF	TGTGCCAGCAGTGAGGGACAGGGGGACTACAATGAGCAGTTCTTC
TRBV3-1	TRBJ2-7	many	TRBD2	CASSHTRGGEQYF	TGTGCCAGCAGCCACACCCGGGGGGGGGAGCAGTACTTC
TRBV4-1	TRBJ2-1	few	TRBD2	CASSPLILAEAYNEQFF	TGTGCCAGCAGCCCATTGATCCTAGCGGAGGCCTACAATGAGCAGTTCTTC
TRBV7-2	TRBJ1-2	.	.	CASSLESGGYTF	TGTGCCAGCAGCTTAGAAAGTGGCGGCTACACCTTC
TRBV7-3	TRBJ2-1	few	TRBD2	CASSFGTSGSSYNEQFF	TGTGCCAGCAGCTTTGGGACTAGCGGGAGCTCCTACAATGAGCAGTTCTTC
TRBV7-9	TRBJ1-5	many	.	CASSLEGGWMSNQPQHF	TGTGCCAGCAGCTTAGAGGGAGGGTGGATGAGCAATCAGCCCCAGCATTTT
TRBV7-2	TRBJ2-1	.	.	CASSLTRGPYNEQFF	TGTGCCAGCAGCCTCACTAGAGGCCCCTACAATGAGCAGTTCTTC
TRBV11-3	TRBJ2-3	.	TRBD2	CASSSRTSGGDTQYF	TGTGCCAGCAGCTCTCGGACTAGCGGGGGAGATACGCAGTATTTT
TRBV6-2/TRBV6-3	TRBJ1-1	.	.	CASSYLGDRLNTEAFF	TGTGCCAGCAGTTACCTAGGTGACAGGTTGAACACTGAAGCTTTCTTT
TRBV19	TRBJ2-7	many	TRBD1	CASSARQGAYEQYF	TGTGCCAGTAGTGCCCGACAGGGGGCCTACGAGCAGTACTTC
TRBV2	TRBJ2-1	few	TRBD2	CASRVLAGGSNEQFF	TGTGCCAGCAGAGTTCTAGCGGGAGGGTCGAATGAGCAGTTCTTC
TRBV7-3	TRBJ1-1	.	TRBD1	CASSAPGEGAEAFF	TGTGCCAGCAGCGCTCCCGGGGAGGGGGCGGAAGCTTTCTTT
TRBV19	TRBJ2-7	.	TRBD1	CASSPRFGQGYEQYF	TGTGCCAGTAGCCCCCGTTTTGGACAGGGCTACGAGCAGTACTTC
TRBV4-2	TRBJ2-7	few	.	CASSLSGGTAYEQYF	TGTGCCAGCAGCCTAAGCGGCGGGACGGCCTACGAGCAGTACTTC